The T cell receptor (beta chain) described here comes from a study of T-cell reconstitution after alpha-beta-depleted transplantation in children. Study-level results: Diversity of TCRbeta at day 60 was high in some patients, arising from surviving recipient T cells and thymic progenitors. From newly produced T cells came most of the T-cell counts and diversity one year after transplant. Expanded clones from the graft, numbering several hundred, reportedly supplied alpha-beta T cells about two months after transplant.

This CDR3 has 16 residues. Germline V gene sequence: CDR1 SGHAT, CDR2 FQNNGV. V lost 0 bases, J lost 0 bases, and 9 bases lay in between. The library targeted TCRbeta and was prepared with unique molecular identifiers. TCRdb itself ran the PCR reads through MiXCR, one entry per CDR3 protein. Found here are fewer than 20,000 distinct CDR3 sequences, approximately 5.3% of them singletons; the top ten hold roughly 6.4%. Ten or more counts support this clonotype. The target antigen is unknown. This TCR came from a boy aged 5-17 years with acute lymphoblastic leukemia, due to receive a stem cell transplant. This specimen consisted of PBMCs, obtained before TCRalphabeta/CD19-depleted stem cell transplant. V gene TRBV11-2 combines with J gene TRBJ1-3; no firm D call. CDR3 sequence: CASSLDPASSGNTIYF. The CDR3 bases are TGTGCCAGCAGCTTAGATCCCGCCAGCTCTGGAAACACCATATATTTT.